The 13 T cell receptor beta chains below come from one sample, sequenced in a study of blood T cells in healthy people across ages (dated by TCRdb to 2014 to 2015). Libraries were constructed by 5' RACE. The run used an Illumina HiSeq 2500. A second about 7 to 12 cycle PCR used a sample-barcoded 5' primer and a J-beta primer mix. The public reads were reprocessed in TCRdb via fastp at Q25 and MiXCR, keeping in-frame beta chains. Each CDR3 protein gets just one entry, which takes the most common genes and DNA from the rows behind it. For this sample there are 750,000 to 1,000,000 distinct CDR3 sequences; roughly 29% appear just once. Jointly, the top ten make up 9.5% to 13% of the sample. These data were also filed under a second study, of T cells of mothers and their children.

The sample was blood. The receptor set was obtained from a woman in her forties in good health.

This clonotype was seen more than once but under ten times. The chain employs TRBV14 and TRBJ2-7, with 9 bases fitting TRBD2. Looked up from germline, CDR1 is SGHDN and CDR2 is FVKESK. V lost 1 base and J lost 5; bases outside the gene matches: 3. The CDR3 contains 14 residues. CDR3 DNA sequence: TGTGCCAGCAGCCAAGGCGGGGGGGGCCACGAGCAGTACTTC. Protein product: CASSQGGGGHEQYF.

The rearrangement links TRBV20-1 to TRBJ2-7, with D tentatively TRBD1 (5 bases). This CDR3 comprises 13 residues. Looked up from germline, CDR1 is DFQATT and CDR2 is SNEGSKA (reference sequence). V lost 5 bases to trimming and J lost 3 bases, with 14 bases between them. Here the CDR3 DNA reads TGCAGTGCTGGCGTGGGGCTCCTCTACGAGCAGTACTTC. This gives the protein CSAGVGLLYEQYF.

The J gene is TRBJ2-3, the V gene TRBV12-3 or TRBV12-4, with 10 bases aligning to TRBD2. The CDR3 has 16 amino acids. The V and J ends lost 5 bases and 4 bases, in that order; junction bases with no gene match: 9. The CDR3 here is CASSITSGGASDTQYF. CDR3 DNA sequence: TGTGCCAGCAGTATAACAAGCGGGGGGGCCTCAGATACGCAGTATTTT.

This clonotype has more than one count but fewer than ten. One junction end disagrees with the germline gene, perhaps due to a read error. The chain couples TRBV7-6 to TRBJ1-2, with no clear D. Germline values: CDR1 SGHVS, CDR2 FNYEAQ. The CDR3 extends over 11 amino acids. The CDR3 DNA sequence: TGTGCCAACAGCGAGGGTCAAGGCTACACCTTC. Amino acid sequence: CANSEGQGYTF.

V and J are TRBV27 and TRBJ2-7; no firm D call. V lost 2 bases and J 0 bases, leaving 11 bases between the germline ends. The CDR3 consists of 15 residues. CDR1 and CDR2 (germline): MNHEY, SMNVEV (reference sequence). CDR3 residues: CASSLPPLSSYEQYF. The CDR3 DNA reads TGTGCCAGCAGTTTACCCCCTCTTAGCTCCTACGAGCAGTACTTC.

The table lists this clonotype with a few counts. The chain uses TRBV5-6 and TRBJ2-3; 8 nucleotides agree with TRBD2. This CDR3 has 15 amino acids. V shed 7 bases and J 4 bases; nucleotides not matched to a gene: 11. CDR1 is SGHDT and CDR2 is YYEEEE in the germline V gene. The CDR3: CASSPGGPVPDTQYF. The CDR3 nucleotides read TGTGCCAGCTCCCCGGGGGGGCCTGTCCCAGATACGCAGTATTTT.

This clonotype was observed a handful of times. The J gene is TRBJ2-5, the V gene TRBV4-1; D possibly corresponds to TRBD1 (6 bases). Trimming left V 3 bases short and J 4 bases short, with 9 bases between. The CDR3 extends over 13 amino acids. In germline, CDR1 is MGHRA, CDR2 YSYEKL. CDR3 DNA sequence: TGCGCCAGCAGCCAGGGACAAGTAGAGACCCAGTACTTC. Protein sequence: CASSQGQVETQYF.

This clonotype was detected a few times. The gene calls are TRBV6-1 and TRBJ2-1, with D perhaps TRBD2 (6 bases). The CDR3 has 14 residues. Germline CDR1 reads MNHNS; CDR2 reads SASEGT. V was clipped by 7 bases and J by 0 bases, with 10 bases between them. DNA of the CDR3: TGTGCCAGCACGGGGGTGAGCTCCTACAATGAGCAGTTCTTC. It translates to CASTGVSSYNEQFF.

This clonotype was recorded a few times. A much more abundant neighbour one base away suggests this may be a read error. The V call is TRBV9, the J call TRBJ1-1, with 7 bases identical to TRBD1. The CDR3 sequence is 14 residues long. The germline gives CDR1 SGDLS, CDR2 YYNGEE. The CDR3 coding sequence is TGTGTCAGCAGCGTGACAGGGATGAACACTGAAGCTTTCTTT. Its protein product is CVSSVTGMNTEAFF. Combining the CDR3 with reference TRBV9 and TRBJ1-1 gives the whole variable domain DSGVTQTPKHLITATGQRVTLRCSPRSGDLSVYWYQQSLDQGLQFLIQYYNGEERAKGNILERFSAQQFPDLHSELNLSSLELGDSALYFCVSSVTGMNTEAFFGQGTRLTVV.

This clonotype was seen more than once but under ten times. The V call is TRBV12-3 or TRBV12-4, the J call TRBJ2-1; D may be TRBD1 or TRBD2 (5 bases each). CDR3 length: 18 amino acids. V lost 3 bases and J lost 0, with 18 bases in between. CDR3 sequence (DNA): TGTGCCAGCAGTTTTGAAGTTGGGGGAGAAAGCTCCTACAATGAGCAGTTCTTC. Protein sequence: CASSFEVGGESSYNEQFF.

In this sample, this clonotype turned up a few times. The chain combines TRBV20-1 with TRBJ2-3; maybe TRBD1 (6 bases). Germline V gene lookup returns CDR1 DFQATT and CDR2 SNEGSKA (reference sequence). V lost 0 bases to trimming and J lost 6 bases, with 10 bases between them. The length of the CDR3 is 13 residues. The CDR3: CSAREQGSDTQYF. Here the CDR3 DNA reads TGCAGTGCTAGAGAACAGGGATCCGATACGCAGTATTTT.

This clonotype was detected only a few times. The chain couples TRBV27 to TRBJ1-6; D gene uncertain. The CDR3 contains 15 residues. CDR1 is MNHEY and CDR2 is SMNVEV in the germline V gene (reference sequence). V lost 2 bases and J 3 bases, leaving 8 bases between the germline ends. CDR3 residues: CASSLPVGYNSPLHF. CDR3 DNA sequence: TGTGCCAGCAGTTTACCCGTCGGCTATAATTCACCCCTCCACTTT.

The chain carries TRBV5-1 and TRBJ1-1; no clear D. V gave up 5 bases and J gave up 5 bases, with 16 bases separating them. The CDR3 is made up of 14 amino acids. The germline gives CDR1 SGHRS, CDR2 YFSETQ. CDR3: CASRGNSELTEAFF. The CDR3 DNA is TGCGCCAGCAGAGGTAACAGCGAGTTGACTGAAGCTTTCTTT.